These T cell receptor beta chains were read from a single sample in a study of technical replicates of blood from a few donors. Only in-frame clones appear in the TCRdb table, and some are missing; sequencing was by immunoSEQ multiplex PCR. The profile shows approximately 78,000 clones, roughly 89% of them singletons. Input material: T cells isolated from PBMCs. The source of these receptors is a human donor in good health. Both conserved end residues are part of each CDR3. Each record gives: D gene, J gene, V gene, clone size, CDR3 protein, CDR3 DNA. A D gene is named only where the DNA matches it firmly. Clone size is stated in some rows and not others, as once, few, many or a class when expanded.

D gene: TRBD2; J gene: TRBJ2-3; V gene: TRBV4-3; clone size: NA; CDR3 protein: CASSSGTSGTDTQYF; CDR3 DNA: TGCGCCAGCAGCTCTGGGACTAGCGGCACAGATACGCAGTATTTT
D gene: TRBD2; J gene: TRBJ2-7; V gene: TRBV5-5; clone size: NA; CDR3 protein: CASSLVVAGYEQYF; CDR3 DNA: TGTGCCAGCAGCTTGGTTGTAGCGGGATACGAGCAGTACTTC
D gene: TRBD2; J gene: TRBJ2-1; V gene: TRBV11-2; clone size: NA; CDR3 protein: CASSTGLSSYNEQFF; CDR3 DNA: TGTGCCAGCAGTACGGGACTAAGCTCCTACAATGAGCAGTTCTTC
D gene: NA; J gene: TRBJ2-1; V gene: TRBV29-1; clone size: NA; CDR3 protein: CSLDGGSYNEQFF; CDR3 DNA: TGCAGCCTCGACGGGGGATCCTACAATGAGCAGTTCTTC
D gene: NA; J gene: TRBJ2-3; V gene: TRBV7-9; clone size: NA; CDR3 protein: CASSSSGLEDTQYF; CDR3 DNA: TGTGCCAGCAGCTCCTCTGGACTGGAGGATACGCAGTATTTT
D gene: TRBD2; J gene: TRBJ2-5; V gene: TRBV9; clone size: NA; CDR3 protein: CASSAVLAGEGETQYF; CDR3 DNA: TGTGCCAGCAGCGCGGTACTAGCGGGAGAGGGTGAGACCCAGTACTTC
D gene: TRBD1; J gene: TRBJ2-7; V gene: TRBV10-3; clone size: NA; CDR3 protein: CAHTSGGNEQYF; CDR3 DNA: TGTGCCCACACGTCAGGGGGAAACGAGCAGTACTTC
D gene: NA; J gene: TRBJ2-2; V gene: TRBV2; clone size: NA; CDR3 protein: CASSDSLSGELFF; CDR3 DNA: TGTGCCAGCAGTGACTCGTTGTCCGGGGAGCTGTTTTTT
D gene: TRBD1; J gene: TRBJ1-1; V gene: TRBV9; clone size: NA; CDR3 protein: CASSVAARQGTTEAFF; CDR3 DNA: TGTGCCAGCAGCGTAGCTGCCCGACAGGGTACCACTGAAGCTTTCTTT
D gene: TRBD2; J gene: TRBJ2-3; V gene: TRBV25-1; clone size: NA; CDR3 protein: CASGEGAGNTDTQYF; CDR3 DNA: TGTGCCAGCGGGGAGGGAGCAGGTAACACAGATACGCAGTATTTT
D gene: TRBD2; J gene: TRBJ2-7; V gene: TRBV28; clone size: NA; CDR3 protein: CASSPIAGGSYEQYF; CDR3 DNA: TGTGCCAGCAGTCCAATAGCGGGAGGATCCTACGAGCAGTACTTC
D gene: NA; J gene: TRBJ2-7; V gene: TRBV5-5; clone size: NA; CDR3 protein: CASSLQRTVPYEQYF; CDR3 DNA: TGTGCCAGCAGCTTGCAGAGGACAGTCCCCTACGAGCAGTACTTC
D gene: TRBD1; J gene: TRBJ1-3; V gene: TRBV7-9; clone size: NA; CDR3 protein: CASSSRDRGLSGNTIYF; CDR3 DNA: TGTGCCAGCAGCTCCCGGGACAGGGGGCTCTCTGGAAACACCATATATTTT
D gene: NA; J gene: TRBJ2-1; V gene: TRBV4-2; clone size: NA; CDR3 protein: CASSQGLARNEQFF; CDR3 DNA: TGTGCCAGCAGCCAAGGTCTAGCGAGAAATGAGCAGTTCTTC
D gene: NA; J gene: TRBJ2-7; V gene: TRBV4-3; clone size: NA; CDR3 protein: CASSHNPGQVLYEQYF; CDR3 DNA: TGCGCCAGCAGCCACAACCCTGGGCAGGTCTTATACGAGCAGTACTTC
D gene: NA; J gene: TRBJ1-1; V gene: TRBV29-1; clone size: few; CDR3 protein: CSVTTALNTEAFF; CDR3 DNA: TGCAGCGTGACCACAGCTCTGAACACTGAAGCTTTCTTT
D gene: TRBD1; J gene: TRBJ1-4; V gene: TRBV27; clone size: NA; CDR3 protein: CATEDRGLRKLFF; CDR3 DNA: TGTGCCACCGAAGACAGGGGGCTGCGAAAACTGTTTTTT
D gene: TRBD1; J gene: TRBJ1-1; V gene: TRBV30; clone size: NA; CDR3 protein: CAWSEGQMNTEAFF; CDR3 DNA: TGTGCCTGGAGCGAGGGACAGATGAACACTGAAGCTTTCTTT
D gene: NA; J gene: TRBJ2-7; V gene: TRBV6-1; clone size: NA; CDR3 protein: CASGTGYEQYF; CDR3 DNA: TGTGCCAGCGGCACAGGCTACGAGCAGTACTTC
D gene: TRBD1; J gene: TRBJ2-7; V gene: TRBV27; clone size: NA; CDR3 protein: CASSHPGTGIYEQYF; CDR3 DNA: TGTGCCAGCAGCCACCCCGGGACAGGGATCTACGAGCAGTACTTC
D gene: NA; J gene: TRBJ1-5; V gene: TRBV19; clone size: NA; CDR3 protein: CASSIVGGDTWGQPQHF; CDR3 DNA: TGTGCCAGTAGTATAGTAGGGGGGGACACGTGGGGTCAGCCCCAGCATTTT
D gene: TRBD1; J gene: TRBJ1-4; V gene: TRBV6-1; clone size: NA; CDR3 protein: CASRDRSEKLFF; CDR3 DNA: TGTGCCAGCAGGGACAGGAGTGAAAAACTGTTTTTT
D gene: TRBD2; J gene: TRBJ2-7; V gene: TRBV27; clone size: NA; CDR3 protein: CASSLAGGYYEQYF; CDR3 DNA: TGTGCCAGCAGTTTAGCGGGAGGATATTACGAGCAGTACTTC
D gene: NA; J gene: TRBJ2-1; V gene: TRBV7-2; clone size: NA; CDR3 protein: CASSLAGSNEQFF; CDR3 DNA: TGTGCCAGCAGCTTAGCGGGGAGTAATGAGCAGTTCTTC
D gene: NA; J gene: TRBJ2-7; V gene: TRBV19; clone size: NA; CDR3 protein: CASSIPGSYEQYF; CDR3 DNA: TGTGCCAGTAGTATACCGGGTTCCTACGAGCAGTACTTC
D gene: NA; J gene: TRBJ2-1; V gene: TRBV9; clone size: once; CDR3 protein: CASSVGGGGAEEEQFF; CDR3 DNA: TGTGCCAGCAGCGTAGGAGGAGGAGGGGCGGAGGAGGAGCAGTTCTTC
D gene: TRBD1; J gene: TRBJ2-7; V gene: TRBV29-1; clone size: few; CDR3 protein: CSVCDGTGTAYEQYF; CDR3 DNA: TGCAGCGTTTGTGATGGGACAGGGACGGCCTACGAGCAGTACTTC
D gene: NA; J gene: TRBJ2-1; V gene: TRBV27; clone size: NA; CDR3 protein: CASSLAGSYNEQFF; CDR3 DNA: TGTGCCAGCAGTTTAGCGGGTTCCTACAATGAGCAGTTCTTC
D gene: NA; J gene: TRBJ2-5; V gene: TRBV21-1; clone size: once; CDR3 protein: CASSKIGTSPETQYF; CDR3 DNA: TGTGCCAGCAGCAAAATCGGGACTAGCCCAGAGACCCAGTACTTC
D gene: NA; J gene: TRBJ2-3; V gene: TRBV29-1; clone size: NA; CDR3 protein: CSAGRLLWGHGGKVGDTQYF; CDR3 DNA: TGCAGCGCTGGTAGGCTTTTATGGGGGCACGGGGGGAAGGTCGGGGATACGCAGTATTTT
D gene: NA; J gene: TRBJ2-5; V gene: TRBV19; clone size: NA; CDR3 protein: CASSIPGRVGETQYF; CDR3 DNA: TGTGCCAGTAGTATACCGGGCAGGGTAGGGGAGACCCAGTACTTC
D gene: TRBD1; J gene: TRBJ1-2; V gene: TRBV5-6; clone size: NA; CDR3 protein: CASSFDREWGYTF; CDR3 DNA: TGTGCCAGCAGCTTTGACAGGGAGTGGGGCTACACCTTC
D gene: NA; J gene: TRBJ2-5; V gene: TRBV7-9; clone size: NA; CDR3 protein: CATLYGETQYF; CDR3 DNA: TGTGCCACCCTTTACGGGGAGACCCAGTACTTC
D gene: NA; J gene: TRBJ2-2; V gene: TRBV4-1; clone size: few; CDR3 protein: CASRQGQGFTGELFF; CDR3 DNA: TGCGCCAGCAGACAAGGGCAGGGCTTCACCGGGGAGCTGTTTTTT
D gene: NA; J gene: TRBJ1-1; V gene: TRBV6-5; clone size: few; CDR3 protein: CASSFTPDSTEAFF; CDR3 DNA: TGTGCCAGCAGTTTCACCCCGGACAGCACTGAAGCTTTCTTT
D gene: NA; J gene: TRBJ2-7; V gene: TRBV19; clone size: NA; CDR3 protein: CASSPELGLYEQYF; CDR3 DNA: TGTGCCAGTAGTCCCGAACTCGGTCTCTACGAGCAGTACTTC
D gene: NA; J gene: TRBJ2-1; V gene: TRBV4-1; clone size: NA; CDR3 protein: CASSQVPSFSHNEQFF; CDR3 DNA: TGCGCCAGCAGCCAAGTGCCTAGTTTCTCCCACAATGAGCAGTTCTTC
D gene: NA; J gene: TRBJ2-7; V gene: TRBV6-5; clone size: NA; CDR3 protein: CASSKTGYEQYF; CDR3 DNA: TGTGCCAGCAGTAAGACAGGTTACGAGCAGTACTTC
D gene: NA; J gene: TRBJ2-3; V gene: TRBV5-1; clone size: NA; CDR3 protein: CASTGGGVTDTQYF; CDR3 DNA: TGCGCCAGCACCGGGGGAGGCGTCACAGATACGCAGTATTTT
D gene: NA; J gene: TRBJ2-5; V gene: TRBV7-2; clone size: NA; CDR3 protein: CASSLSGYLKTQYF; CDR3 DNA: TGTGCCAGCAGCTTATCAGGGTATTTAAAGACCCAGTACTTC
D gene: TRBD2; J gene: TRBJ2-1; V gene: TRBV11-2; clone size: NA; CDR3 protein: CASSFSSSGRAGEQFF; CDR3 DNA: TGTGCCAGCAGCTTTAGTAGTAGCGGGAGGGCCGGTGAGCAGTTCTTC
D gene: NA; J gene: TRBJ1-1; V gene: TRBV7-3; clone size: NA; CDR3 protein: CASSGGWGTEAFF; CDR3 DNA: TGTGCCAGCAGCGGCGGGTGGGGCACTGAAGCTTTCTTT
D gene: TRBD2; J gene: TRBJ2-7; V gene: TRBV4-3; clone size: once; CDR3 protein: CASSPGLASVYEQYF; CDR3 DNA: TGCGCCAGCAGCCCAGGACTAGCGTCGGTGTACGAGCAGTACTTC
D gene: TRBD1; J gene: TRBJ1-2; V gene: TRBV27; clone size: once; CDR3 protein: CASSLSTGGVYGYTF; CDR3 DNA: TGTGCCAGCAGTTTATCGACAGGGGGGGTCTATGGCTACACCTTC